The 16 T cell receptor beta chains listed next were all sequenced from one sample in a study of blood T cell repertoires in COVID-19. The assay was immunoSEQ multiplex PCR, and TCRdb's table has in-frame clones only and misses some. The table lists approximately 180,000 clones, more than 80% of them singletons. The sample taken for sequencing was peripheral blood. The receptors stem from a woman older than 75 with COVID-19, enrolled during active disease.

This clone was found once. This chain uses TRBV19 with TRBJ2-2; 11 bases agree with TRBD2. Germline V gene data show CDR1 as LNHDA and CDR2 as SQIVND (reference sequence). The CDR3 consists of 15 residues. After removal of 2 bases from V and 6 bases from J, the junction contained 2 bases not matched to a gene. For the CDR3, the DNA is TGTGCCAGTAGTATACGGACTAGCGGGTCCGGGGAGCTGTTTTTT. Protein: CASSIRTSGSGELFF. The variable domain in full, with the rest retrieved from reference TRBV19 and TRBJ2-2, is DGGITQSPKYLFRKEGQNVTLSCEQNLNHDAMYWYRQDPGQGLRLIYYSQIVNDFQKGDIAEGYSVSREKKESFPLTVTSAQKNPTAFYLCASSIRTSGSGELFFGEGSRLTVL.

The CDR3 bases are TGTGCCAGTAGCACGGACAGGGGCGGCTATGGCTACACCTTC. As protein: CASSTDRGGYGYTF. The rearrangement links TRBV19 to TRBJ1-2; 9 positions match TRBD1. This CDR3 region has 14 residues. CDR1 is LNHDA, CDR2 SQIVND, per germline (reference sequence). The V and J ends lost 6 bases and 4 bases, in that order; junction bases with no gene match: 6.

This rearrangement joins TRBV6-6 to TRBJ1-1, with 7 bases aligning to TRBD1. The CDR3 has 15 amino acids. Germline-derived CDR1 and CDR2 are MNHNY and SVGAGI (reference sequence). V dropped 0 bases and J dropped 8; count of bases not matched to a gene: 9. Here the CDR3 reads CASSYSPRQGFEAFF. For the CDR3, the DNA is TGTGCCAGCAGTTACTCCCCCAGACAGGGCTTCGAAGCTTTCTTT.

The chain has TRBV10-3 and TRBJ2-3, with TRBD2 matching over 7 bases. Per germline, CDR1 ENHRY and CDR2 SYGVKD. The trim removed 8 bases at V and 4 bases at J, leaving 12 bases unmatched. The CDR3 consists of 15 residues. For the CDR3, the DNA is TGTGCCATCGCTGACAGCGGGGTGGTTGCAGATACGCAGTATTTT. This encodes CAIADSGVVADTQYF.

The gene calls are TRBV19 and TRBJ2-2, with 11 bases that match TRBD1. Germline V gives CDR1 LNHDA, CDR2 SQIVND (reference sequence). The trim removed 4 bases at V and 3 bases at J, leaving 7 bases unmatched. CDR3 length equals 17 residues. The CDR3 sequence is CASSTGQGGSYTGELFF. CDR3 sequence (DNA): TGTGCCAGTAGTACGGGACAGGGGGGATCCTACACCGGGGAGCTGTTTTTT.

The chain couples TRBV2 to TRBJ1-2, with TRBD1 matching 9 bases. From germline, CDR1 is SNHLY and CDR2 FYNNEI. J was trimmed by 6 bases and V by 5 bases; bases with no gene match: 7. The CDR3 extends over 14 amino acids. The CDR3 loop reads CASSTRGQGDGYTF. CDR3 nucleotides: TGTGCCAGCAGTACAAGGGGACAGGGCGATGGCTACACCTTC.

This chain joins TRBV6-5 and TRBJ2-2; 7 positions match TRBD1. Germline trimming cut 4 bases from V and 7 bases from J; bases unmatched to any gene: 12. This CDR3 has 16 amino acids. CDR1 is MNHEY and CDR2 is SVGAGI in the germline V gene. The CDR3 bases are TGTGCCAGCAGTTTTCCGAGAGGGGGCTTCGGCGGGGAGCTGTTTTTT. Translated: CASSFPRGGFGGELFF.

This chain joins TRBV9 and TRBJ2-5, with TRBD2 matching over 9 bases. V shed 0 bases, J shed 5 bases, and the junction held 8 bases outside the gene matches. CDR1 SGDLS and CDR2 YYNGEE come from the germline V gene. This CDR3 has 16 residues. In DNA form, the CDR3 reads TGTGCCAGCAGCGTAGGGCTAGCGGGGAGGGGGGAGACCCAGTACTTC. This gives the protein CASSVGLAGRGETQYF.

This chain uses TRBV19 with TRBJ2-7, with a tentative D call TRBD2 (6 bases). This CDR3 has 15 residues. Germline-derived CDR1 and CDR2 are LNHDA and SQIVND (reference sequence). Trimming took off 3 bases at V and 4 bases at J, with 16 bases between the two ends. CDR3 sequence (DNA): TGTGCCAGTAGTATCATGGCAGGGAGGTGGTACGAGCAGTACTTC. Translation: CASSIMAGRWYEQYF.

CDR3 nucleotides: TGCAGCGCAGTAACAGGTTGGAACACTGAAGCTTTCTTT. Protein product: CSAVTGWNTEAFF. The chain combines TRBV29-1 with TRBJ1-1, with D possibly matching TRBD1 (5 bases). The CDR3 spans 13 residues. V was shortened by 7 bases and J by 1 base, with 13 bases between the two germline ends. CDR1 is SQVTM and CDR2 is ANQGSEA in the germline V gene.

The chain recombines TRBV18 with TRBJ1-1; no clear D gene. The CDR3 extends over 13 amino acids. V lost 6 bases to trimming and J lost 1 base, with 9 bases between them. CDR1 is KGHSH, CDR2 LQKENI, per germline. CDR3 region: CASSLQQNTEAFF. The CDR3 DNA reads TGTGCCAGCTCGTTACAGCAGAACACTGAAGCTTTCTTT. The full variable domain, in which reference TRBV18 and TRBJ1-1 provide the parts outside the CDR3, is NAGVMQNPRHLVRRRGQEARLRCSPMKGHSHVYWYRQLPEEGLKFMVYLQKENIIDESGMPKERFSAEFPKEGPSILRIQQVVRGDSAAYFCASSLQQNTEAFFGQGTRLTVV.

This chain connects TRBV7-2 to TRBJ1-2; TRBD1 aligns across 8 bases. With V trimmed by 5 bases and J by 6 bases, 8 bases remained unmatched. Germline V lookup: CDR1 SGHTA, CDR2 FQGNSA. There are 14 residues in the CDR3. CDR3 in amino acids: CASSRTTGDDGYTF. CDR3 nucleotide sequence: TGTGCCAGCAGCCGGACGACAGGGGACGATGGCTACACCTTC.

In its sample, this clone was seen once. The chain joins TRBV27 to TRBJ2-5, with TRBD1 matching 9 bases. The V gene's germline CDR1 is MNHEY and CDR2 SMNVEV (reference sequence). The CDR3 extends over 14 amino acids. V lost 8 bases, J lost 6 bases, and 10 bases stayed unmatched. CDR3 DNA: TGTGCCAGCGGCCGGACAGGGGTAACAAAGACCCAGTACTTC. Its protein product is CASGRTGVTKTQYF.

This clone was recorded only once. This CDR3 reads CASSGTGEGYGYTF. CDR3 DNA sequence: TGTGCCAGCAGTGGGACAGGGGAGGGCTATGGCTACACCTTC. The gene calls are TRBV2 and TRBJ1-2; TRBD1 matches at 9 bases. CDR1 and CDR2 from the germline V gene are SNHLY and FYNNEI. The CDR3 loop spans 14 amino acids. The junction had 4 bases not matched to a gene; V was cut back by 4 bases and J by 4 bases.

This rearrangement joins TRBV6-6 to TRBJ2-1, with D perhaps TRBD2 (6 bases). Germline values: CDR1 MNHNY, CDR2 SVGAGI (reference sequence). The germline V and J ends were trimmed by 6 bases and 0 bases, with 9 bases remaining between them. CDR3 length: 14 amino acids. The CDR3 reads CASSPGLSYNEQFF. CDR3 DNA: TGTGCCAGCAGCCCGGGACTCTCCTACAATGAGCAGTTCTTC.

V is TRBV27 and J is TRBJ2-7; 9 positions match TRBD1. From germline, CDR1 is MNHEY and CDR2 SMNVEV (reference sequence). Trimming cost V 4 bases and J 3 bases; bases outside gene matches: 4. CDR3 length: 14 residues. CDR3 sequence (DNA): TGTGCCAGCAGTTCTCGGGACAGGGTCTACGAGCAGTACTTC. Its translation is CASSSRDRVYEQYF.